The entry below describes one TCR beta chain. CDR3 length: 11 amino acids. Germline V gene data show CDR1 as MNHNS and CDR2 as SASEGT. V shed 3 bases and J shed 6 bases, with 2 bases lying between them. TCRdb ran MiXCR on the PCR reads and lists one entry per CDR3 protein. This sample carries 4,500 to 6,500 distinct CDR3 sequences, approximately 67% of them seen once, and the ten largest clones take approximately 23%. This record belongs to a study of CD4 and CD8 cells across lung adenocarcinoma regions. Specimen: CD4+ T cells from the center of a lung tumor. The origin of this receptor is a female donor with lung adenocarcinoma. The CD4 and CD8 labels of this study may be unreliable. The V and J genes are TRBV6-1 and TRBJ2-2; D is undetermined. The CDR3 reads CASSDPGELFF. CDR3 DNA sequence: TGTGCCAGCAGTGATCCCGGGGAGCTGTTTTTT.